The 32 T cell receptor beta chains below come from one sample, sequenced in a study of cytomegalovirus exposure and HLA in healthy donors. 13 Jbeta primers and 60 Vbeta primers were used for the PCR. Sequenced by immunoSEQ multiplex PCR; TCRdb stores in-frame clones only, minus some. The data show around 140,000 clones, roughly 75% seen once. The sequencing input was PBMCs. The receptor source for this set is a female donor in good health and CMV-seronegative.

The rearrangement uses TRBV19 and TRBJ2-1, with D possibly TRBD2 on 7 matching bases. Germline V lookup: CDR1 LNHDA, CDR2 SQIVND (reference sequence). V lost 5 bases and J lost 9, with 23 bases in between. The CDR3 contains 16 residues. The CDR3 coding sequence is TGTGCCAGTAGTCCTCTGGGGAGGGGGGGCCAGGGTGAGCAGTTCTTC. It is translated as CASSPLGRGGQGEQFF.

V gene TRBV6-1 combines with J gene TRBJ1-1; 7 nucleotides align to TRBD1. Unmatched junction bases numbered 4, after V lost 5 bases and J lost 1 base. Germline assignment: CDR1 MNHNS and CDR2 SASEGT. The length of the CDR3 is 14 residues. CDR3 loop: CASSTRGANTEAFF. CDR3 nucleotide sequence: TGTGCCAGCAGTACCAGGGGGGCGAACACTGAAGCTTTCTTT.

This clone was observed a single time. V is TRBV10-3 and J is TRBJ2-7; D might be TRBD1 (6 bases). The CDR3 consists of 14 residues. CDR1 and CDR2 from the germline V gene are ENHRY and SYGVKD. V was pared by 6 bases and J by 5 bases, with 17 bases between. CDR3 amino acids: CAIRNRDVRDEQYF. In DNA form, the CDR3 reads TGTGCCATCAGGAACAGGGACGTACGAGACGAGCAGTACTTC.

The V and J genes are TRBV29-1 and TRBJ1-2, with 8 bases identical to TRBD1. The CDR3 has 17 residues. CDR1 and CDR2 from the germline V gene are SQVTM and ANQGSEA. V lost 1 base, J lost 0 bases, and 10 bases stayed unmatched. DNA for the CDR3: TGCAGCGTTGAAGGGACACACCGGGGACAGGCTAACTATGGCTACACCTTC. Translating it yields CSVEGTHRGQANYGYTF.

The V gene is TRBV7-9, the J gene TRBJ2-7, with 7 bases lining up with TRBD1. Germline CDR1 SEHNR, CDR2 FQNEAQ (reference sequence). After removal of 8 bases from V and 0 bases from J, the junction contained 10 bases not matched to a gene. The CDR3 runs 15 residues. The CDR3 coding sequence is TGTGCCAGCGAGGACAGGACCACTAGCTCCTACGAGCAGTACTTC. It specifies CASEDRTTSSYEQYF.

The rearrangement links TRBV28 to TRBJ1-2; maybe TRBD1 (6 bases). The germline V and J ends were trimmed by 5 bases and 0 bases, with 16 bases remaining between them. The germline gives CDR1 MDHEN, CDR2 SYDVKM. The CDR3 covers 16 residues. CDR3 nucleotide sequence: TGTGCCAGCAGTCCCCCTGGCTACAGGGCTAACTATGGCTACACCTTC. It translates to CASSPPGYRANYGYTF.

Concerning this clone: A read error may account for a junction end that differs from germline. The gene calls are TRBV5-8 and TRBJ1-4, with D hard to call. Germline CDR1 reads SGHTS; CDR2 reads YDEGEE. The CDR3 has 10 amino acids. The CDR3 nucleotides are TGTGCCAGCAGCGTAGGAGTCGGCCTTTTT. Encoded protein: CASSVGVGLF.

The V gene is TRBV28, the J gene TRBJ2-2, with a weak D call TRBD2 (6 bases). This CDR3 has 15 amino acids. The V gene's germline CDR1 is MDHEN and CDR2 SYDVKM. Trimming took off 2 bases at V and 4 bases at J, with 11 bases between the two ends. The CDR3 DNA reads TGTGCCAGCAGTTTAGGAGGGAGGAGCACCGGGGAGCTGTTTTTT. Its translation: CASSLGGRSTGELFF.

This rearrangement joins TRBV5-1 to TRBJ1-2; a possible D gene is TRBD1 (6 bases). Germline CDR1 reads SGHRS; CDR2 reads YFSETQ. The CDR3 length is 15 residues. Deletions cut 4 bases from V and 0 bases from J, with 13 bases between. CDR3 nucleotide sequence: TGCGCCAGCAGCCGGGGGGACACCTCTAACTATGGCTACACCTTC. Encoded protein: CASSRGDTSNYGYTF.

The V gene is TRBV11-3, the J gene TRBJ1-5; no reliable D call. The length of the CDR3 is 10 residues. Germline V gene lookup returns CDR1 SGHNT and CDR2 YENEEA. The ends were cut back, 4 bases at V and 10 bases at J, with 5 bases in the middle. CDR3 sequence reads: CASSSHPQHF. The CDR3 DNA sequence: TGTGCCAGCAGCTCCCATCCCCAGCATTTT. Filled out from reference TRBV11-3 and TRBJ1-5, the complete variable domain reads EAGVVQSPRYKIIEKKQPVAFWCNPISGHNTLYWYLQNLGQGPELLIRYENEEAVDDSQLPKDRFSAERLKGVDSTLKIQPAELGDSAVYLCASSSHPQHFGDGTRLSIL.

V gene TRBV9 combines with J gene TRBJ1-3; D is unclear. Deletions cut 6 bases from V and 0 bases from J, with 19 bases between. The germline CDR1 and CDR2 sequences are SGDLS and YYNGEE. The CDR3 has 17 amino acids. The CDR3 coding sequence is TGTGCCAGCACTATTGATCCGCTATTGAGCTCTGGAAACACCATATATTTT. This encodes CASTIDPLLSSGNTIYF. Complete variable domain (other parts from reference TRBV9 and TRBJ1-3): DSGVTQTPKHLITATGQRVTLRCSPRSGDLSVYWYQQSLDQGLQFLIQYYNGEERAKGNILERFSAQQFPDLHSELNLSSLELGDSALYFCASTIDPLLSSGNTIYFGEGSWLTVV.

This sequence joins TRBV7-2 and TRBJ2-7; TRBD2 might be the D (7 bases). The CDR3 extends over 14 amino acids. Germline V gene sequence: CDR1 SGHTA, CDR2 FQGNSA. V lost 8 bases and J lost 4, with 18 bases in between. The CDR3 DNA is TGTGCCAGCGGCGTGGGGCGGGGGCCGTACGAGCAGTACTTC. Protein: CASGVGRGPYEQYF.

The V and J genes are TRBV19 and TRBJ2-1; TRBD2 aligns across 8 bases. Germline V gene lookup returns CDR1 LNHDA and CDR2 SQIVND (reference sequence). With V trimmed by 4 bases and J by 0 bases, 2 bases remained unmatched. The CDR3 sequence is 15 residues long. CDR3 nucleotide sequence: TGTGCCAGTAGTAGAGGGACTAGCTCCTACAATGAGCAGTTCTTC. It translates to CASSRGTSSYNEQFF.

The count of this clone is one. The rearrangement links TRBV6-1 to TRBJ1-5, with no clear D. The V end lost 7 bases, the J end lost 5 bases, and 18 bases lay between the germline ends. The germline gives CDR1 MNHNS, CDR2 SASEGT. The CDR3 runs 15 residues. For the CDR3, the DNA is TGTGCCAGCACCGGGGTAGGGAGGATTTATCAGCCCCAGCATTTT. Its protein product is CASTGVGRIYQPQHF.

J is TRBJ2-3 and V is TRBV9; possible D gene TRBD2, 7 bases. Between the trimmed V and J ends, which lost 0 bases and 5 bases, there was a span of 13 bases. There are 15 residues in the CDR3. CDR1 and CDR2 from the germline V gene are SGDLS and YYNGEE. This chain's CDR3 is CASSVGGGRGDTQYF. Written as DNA, the CDR3 is TGTGCCAGCAGCGTAGGCGGGGGCCGGGGAGATACGCAGTATTTT. Full variable domain (remainder filled in from reference TRBV9 and TRBJ2-3): DSGVTQTPKHLITATGQRVTLRCSPRSGDLSVYWYQQSLDQGLQFLIQYYNGEERAKGNILERFSAQQFPDLHSELNLSSLELGDSALYFCASSVGGGRGDTQYFGPGTRLTVL.

V gene TRBV27 combines with J gene TRBJ2-6; D is undetermined. Per the germline V gene, CDR1 is MNHEY and CDR2 is SMNVEV (reference sequence). This CDR3 comprises 13 residues. V lost 3 bases and J 4 bases, leaving 4 bases between the germline ends. The CDR3 loop is CASSFLGANVLTF. Written as DNA, the CDR3 is TGTGCCAGCAGTTTTCTCGGGGCCAACGTCCTGACTTTC.

V gene TRBV28 combines with J gene TRBJ2-3, with D maybe TRBD2 (6 bases). The CDR3 runs to 16 residues. Germline V gene lookup returns CDR1 MDHEN and CDR2 SYDVKM. V lost 5 bases, J lost 6 bases, and 21 bases lay in between. The CDR3 bases are TGTGCCAGCAGTCCCGAACTAGGGCTAGCGTGGGATACGCAGTATTTT. Encoded protein: CASSPELGLAWDTQYF.

This CDR3 reads CASIDGLVEETQYF. For the CDR3, the DNA is TGTGCCAGCATCGACGGACTAGTGGAGGAGACCCAGTACTTC. V usage is TRBV5-5 and J usage is TRBJ2-5; TRBD2 matches at 7 bases. The V gene end was trimmed by 6 bases and the J gene end by 5 bases; junction bases not matched to a gene: 10. Germline CDR1 reads SGHKS; CDR2 reads YYEKEE (reference sequence). This CDR3 comprises 14 residues. Variable domain in full (rest from reference TRBV5-5 and TRBJ2-5): DAGVTQSPTHLIKTRGQQVTLRCSPISGHKSVSWYQQVLGQGPQFIFQYYEKEERGRGNFPDRFSARQFPNYSSELNVNALLLGDSALYLCASIDGLVEETQYFGPGTRLLVL.

A single count supports this clone. V usage is TRBV29-1 and J usage is TRBJ2-2; no definite D call. Germline V gives CDR1 SQVTM, CDR2 ANQGSEA. With 3 bases removed from V and 1 base from J, the gap between germline ends came to 6 bases. This CDR3 is built from 13 residues. The chain's CDR3 is CSVDTQNTGELFF. CDR3 coding DNA: TGCAGCGTTGATACTCAGAACACCGGGGAGCTGTTTTTT.

This clone was observed a handful of times. The chain joins TRBV6-5 to TRBJ1-1; D is ambiguous. Per germline, CDR1 MNHEY and CDR2 SVGAGI. The CDR3 has 14 amino acids. V dropped 0 bases and J dropped 9 bases, with 14 bases sitting between them. The CDR3 sequence is CASSYSPETRKAFF. CDR3 sequence (DNA): TGTGCCAGCAGTTACTCTCCTGAGACACGAAAAGCTTTCTTT.

This clone was seen a handful of times. The chain employs TRBV6-6 and TRBJ1-1; a weak D match, TRBD1 (6 bases). Germline CDR1 is MNHNY and CDR2 is SVGAGI (reference sequence). This CDR3 has 13 residues. V was clipped by 7 bases and J by 3 bases, with 12 bases between them. The CDR3 region has the DNA TGTGCCAGCAAGGGTGCAGGGGACACTGAAGCTTTCTTT. This encodes CASKGAGDTEAFF.

V gene TRBV16 combines with J gene TRBJ2-6; 7 bases match TRBD1. Germline CDR1 KGHSY, CDR2 FQNENV. V trimming: 4 bases; J trimming: 0 bases; junction bases outside the gene matches: 6. This CDR3 comprises 17 residues. CDR3 nucleotide sequence: TGTGCCAGCAGCCCGAGACAGGGAGTCTCTGGGGCCAACGTCCTGACTTTC. This translates into CASSPRQGVSGANVLTF. The variable domain in full, with the rest retrieved from reference TRBV16 and TRBJ2-6, is GEEVAQTPKHLVRGEGQKAKLYCAPIKGHSYVFWYQQVLKNEFKFLISFQNENVFDETGMPKERFSAKCLPNSPCSLEIQATKLEDSAVYFCASSPRQGVSGANVLTFGAGSRLTVL.

This rearrangement joins TRBV15 to TRBJ1-3, with unresolved D. The length of the CDR3 is 14 residues. CDR1 and CDR2 (germline): LNHNV, YYDKDF (reference sequence). The germline V and J ends were trimmed by 4 bases and 4 bases, with 11 bases remaining between them. CDR3 in amino acids: CATSKHAWGNTIYF. CDR3 bases: TGTGCCACCAGCAAACACGCCTGGGGAAACACCATATATTTT.

The V and J genes are TRBV4-1 and TRBJ2-3, with 12 bases fitting TRBD2. Unmatched junction bases numbered 4, after V lost 0 bases and J lost 0 bases. Germline V gene lookup returns CDR1 MGHRA and CDR2 YSYEKL. The length of the CDR3 is 18 residues. The CDR3 here is CASSQDRLAGGSTDTQYF. The CDR3 DNA follows: TGCGCCAGCAGCCAAGATAGGCTAGCGGGGGGGAGCACAGATACGCAGTATTTT.

The V gene is TRBV6-6, the J gene TRBJ1-1; D is possibly TRBD1 (5 bases). The CDR3 spans 13 residues. V lost 2 bases to trimming and J lost 8 bases, with 12 bases between them. Germline V lookup: CDR1 MNHNY, CDR2 SVGAGI (reference sequence). The CDR3 reads CASSYPGEREAFF. In DNA form, the CDR3 reads TGTGCCAGCAGTTACCCGGGGGAGCGCGAAGCTTTCTTT.

V is TRBV6-6 and J is TRBJ1-1; no reliable D call. Trimming left V 7 bases short and J 3 bases short, with 18 bases between. The CDR3 is 15 residues long. Germline-derived CDR1 and CDR2 are MNHNY and SVGAGI (reference sequence). CDR3 bases: TGTGCCAGCACACAGTTCCTGGGTCTACACACTGAAGCTTTCTTT. Translation: CASTQFLGLHTEAFF.

This clone has a handful of counts. The chain carries TRBV4-3 and TRBJ2-6; tentatively, D is TRBD1 (6 bases). This CDR3 is 17 amino acids long. Trimming shortened V by 0 bases and J by 0 bases, and 9 bases separated the two germline ends. Germline assignment: CDR1 LGHNA and CDR2 YSLEER. The CDR3 is CASSQEGTFSGANVLTF. The CDR3 DNA reads TGCGCCAGCAGCCAAGAGGGGACATTCTCTGGGGCCAACGTCCTGACTTTC.

V usage is TRBV5-1 and J usage is TRBJ1-5; D may be TRBD1 (6 bases). Between the trimmed V and J ends, which lost 0 bases and 3 bases, there was a span of 7 bases. CDR3 size: 14 residues. Germline CDR1 reads SGHRS; CDR2 reads YFSETQ. The DNA of the CDR3 is TGCGCCAGCAGCTTGGAGGGGGTCAATCAGCCCCAGCATTTT. Residues: CASSLEGVNQPQHF.

The table lists this clone with a few counts. This chain joins TRBV4-2 and TRBJ2-7; a weak D match, TRBD1 (6 bases). This CDR3 spans 14 amino acids. With 1 base removed from V and 3 bases from J, the gap between germline ends came to 10 bases. The germline gives CDR1 LGHNA, CDR2 YNFKEQ. The CDR3: CASSQAGTHYEQYF. DNA for the CDR3: TGTGCCAGCAGCCAAGCCGGGACACACTACGAGCAGTACTTC.

The gene calls are TRBV6-1 and TRBJ2-3; TRBD2 aligns across 7 bases. The CDR3 has 14 residues. Germline V gene sequence: CDR1 MNHNS, CDR2 SASEGT. V was clipped by 8 bases and J by 2 bases; unmatched bases: 7. DNA for the CDR3: TGTGCCAGCGCACCGGGACTAACCACAGATACGCAGTATTTT. Protein sequence: CASAPGLTTDTQYF.

This clone was seen a few times. The chain combines TRBV30 with TRBJ1-1; D remains ambiguous. CDR3 length equals 13 residues. Trimming removed 0 bases from V and 0 bases from J, with 5 bases in between. Germline V CDR1 and CDR2: GTSNPN, SVGIG (reference sequence). The CDR3 bases are TGTGCCTGGAGTGTACAGATGAACACTGAAGCTTTCTTT. This translates into CAWSVQMNTEAFF.

The chain couples TRBV7-2 to TRBJ2-7, with 15 bases aligning to TRBD2. The CDR3 is made up of 16 amino acids. J was trimmed by 6 bases and V by 5 bases; bases with no gene match: 8. Germline lookup yields CDR1 SGHTA and CDR2 FQGNSA. CDR3 sequence: CASSRGLAGGSSEQYF. CDR3 nucleotides: TGTGCCAGCAGCCGAGGACTAGCGGGAGGGAGTAGCGAGCAGTACTTC.